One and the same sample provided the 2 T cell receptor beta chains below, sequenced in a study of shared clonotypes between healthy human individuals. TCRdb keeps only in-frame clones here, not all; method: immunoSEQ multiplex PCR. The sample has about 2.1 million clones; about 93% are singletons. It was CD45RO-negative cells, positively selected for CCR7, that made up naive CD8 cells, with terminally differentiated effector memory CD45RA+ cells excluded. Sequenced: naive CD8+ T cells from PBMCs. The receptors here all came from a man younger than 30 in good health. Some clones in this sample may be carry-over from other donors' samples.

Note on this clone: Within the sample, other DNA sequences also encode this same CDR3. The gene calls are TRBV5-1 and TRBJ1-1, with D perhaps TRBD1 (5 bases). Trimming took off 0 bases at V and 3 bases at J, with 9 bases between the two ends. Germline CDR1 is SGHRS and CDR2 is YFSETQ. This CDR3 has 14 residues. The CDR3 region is CASSLGQGYTEAFF. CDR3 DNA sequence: TGCGCCAGCAGCTTGGGGCAGGGATACACTGAAGCTTTCTTT. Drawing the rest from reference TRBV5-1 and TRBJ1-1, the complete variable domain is KAGVTQTPRYLIKTRGQQVTLSCSPISGHRSVSWYQQTPGQGLQFLFEYFSETQRNKGNFPGRFSGRQFSNSRSEMNVSTLELGDSALYLCASSLGQGYTEAFFGQGTRLTVV.

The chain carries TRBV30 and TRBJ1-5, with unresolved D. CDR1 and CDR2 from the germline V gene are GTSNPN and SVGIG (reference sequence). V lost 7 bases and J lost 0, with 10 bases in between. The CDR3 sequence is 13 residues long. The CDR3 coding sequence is TGTGCCTCAAGGGCGGATAGCAATCAGCCCCAGCATTTT. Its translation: CASRADSNQPQHF.